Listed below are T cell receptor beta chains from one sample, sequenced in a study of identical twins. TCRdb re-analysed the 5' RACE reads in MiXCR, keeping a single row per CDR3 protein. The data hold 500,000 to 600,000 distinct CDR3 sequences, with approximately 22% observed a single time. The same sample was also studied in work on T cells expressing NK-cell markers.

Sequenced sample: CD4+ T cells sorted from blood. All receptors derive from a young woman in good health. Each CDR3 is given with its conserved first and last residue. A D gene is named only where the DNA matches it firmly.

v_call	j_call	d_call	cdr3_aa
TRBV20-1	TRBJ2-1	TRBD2	CSATKAAGGYSYNEQFF
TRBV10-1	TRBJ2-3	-	CASSRSSTDTQYF
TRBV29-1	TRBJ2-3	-	CSVLEGSDTQYF
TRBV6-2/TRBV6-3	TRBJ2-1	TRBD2	CASSYLKGLAGGSYNEQFF
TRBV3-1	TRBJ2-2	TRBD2	CASSGWVAGTGELFF
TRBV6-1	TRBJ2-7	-	CASTPLGGTYEQYF
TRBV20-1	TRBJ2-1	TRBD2	CSARRGGGNEQFF
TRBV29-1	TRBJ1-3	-	CSVGQASSGNTIYF
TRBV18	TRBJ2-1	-	CASSLRQRAGQFF
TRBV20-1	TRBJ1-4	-	CSARDRRGNEKLFF
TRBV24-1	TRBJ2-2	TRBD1	CATRAATGDAGELFF
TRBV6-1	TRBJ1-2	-	CASSRKAPISGYGYTF
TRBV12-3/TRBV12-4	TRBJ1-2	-	CASSFGHSYTF
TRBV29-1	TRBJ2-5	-	CSVLRDATSGYF
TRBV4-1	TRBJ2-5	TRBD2	CASRRFGGGSQETQYF
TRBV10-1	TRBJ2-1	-	CASSERLAGGHNEQFF
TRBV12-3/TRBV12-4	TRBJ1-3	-	CASRSAGTGNTIYF
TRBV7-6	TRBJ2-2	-	CASRRTDGELFF
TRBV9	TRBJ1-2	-	CASSTRNYGYTF
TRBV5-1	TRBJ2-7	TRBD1	CASSGQGYEQYF
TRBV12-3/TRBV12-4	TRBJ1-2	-	CASSPDKIYGYTF
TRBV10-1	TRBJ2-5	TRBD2	CASSRSSGEETQYF
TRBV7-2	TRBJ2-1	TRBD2	CASSLVSGRGFHEQFF
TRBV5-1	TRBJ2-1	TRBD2	CASSLTSGGYNEQFF
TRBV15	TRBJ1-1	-	CATSTGLGTEAFF
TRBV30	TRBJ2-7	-	CAWRKTRSSYEQYF
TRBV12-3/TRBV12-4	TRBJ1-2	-	CASSLGLGHGYTF
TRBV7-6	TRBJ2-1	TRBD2	CASGSSGRGQQFF
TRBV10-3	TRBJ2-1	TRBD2	CAIRPAGGNYNEQFF
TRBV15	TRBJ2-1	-	CATSRERSYNEQFF
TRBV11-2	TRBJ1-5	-	CATPTHVPTSRPQGLNQPQHF
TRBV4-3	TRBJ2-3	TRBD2	CASSSRVLAGRDTQYF
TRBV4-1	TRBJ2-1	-	CASSQVITHSNEQFF
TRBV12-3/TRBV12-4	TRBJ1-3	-	CASSLGGASGNTIYF
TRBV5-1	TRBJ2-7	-	CASSLAGSTTYEQYF
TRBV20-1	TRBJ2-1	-	CSAFSGQAYNEQFF
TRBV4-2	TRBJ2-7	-	CASSQDQVYEQYF
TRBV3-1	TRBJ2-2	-	CASSRDSHLGELFF
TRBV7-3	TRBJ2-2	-	CASSRSGAGTGELFF
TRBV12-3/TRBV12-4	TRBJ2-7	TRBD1	CASSRTGTGESYEQYF
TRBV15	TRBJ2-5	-	CATSRDIGSETQYF
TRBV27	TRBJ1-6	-	CASSLTGTYSPLHF
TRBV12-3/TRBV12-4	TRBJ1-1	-	CASAGWEPNTEAFF